The rows below give T cell receptor beta chains drawn from one sample of a study of beta chain features in type 1 diabetes. Assay: immunoSEQ multiplex PCR; the TCRdb copy retains only in-frame clones and omits some. The top ten clones hold 0.6% to 0.85% of a sample with 130,000 to 150,000 clones, about a tenth of them seen once. Sample: central memory CD4+ T cells from blood. The receptors originated from a man aged 18 to 30 in good health. CDR3s include the opening cysteine and the closing phenylalanine or tryptophan. Fields, in order: J gene, V gene, clone size, D gene, CDR3 protein, CDR3 DNA. The D gene is left open where the match is weak. Clone size is stated in some rows and not others, as once, few, many or a class when expanded.

TRBJ2-7,TRBV5-4,few,NA,CASSLDKGVYEQYF,TGTGCCAGCAGCTTGGATAAAGGGGTCTACGAGCAGTACTTC
TRBJ1-5,TRBV4-1,NA,NA,CASSQAVDQPQHF,TGCGCCAGCAGCCAAGCAGTGGATCAGCCCCAGCATTTT
TRBJ1-2,TRBV11-2,few,TRBD1,CASRSTGVLFDGYTF,TGTGCCAGCAGATCGACAGGGGTTTTGTTCGATGGCTACACCTTC
TRBJ2-3,TRBV28,NA,TRBD1,CAILGGVGDTQYF,TGTGCCATCCTAGGGGGCGTGGGTGATACGCAGTATTTT
TRBJ2-1,TRBV6-5,few,NA,CASSYSILAGDEQFF,TGTGCCAGCAGTTACTCTATTCTAGCTGGGGATGAGCAGTTCTTC
TRBJ2-3,TRBV7-2,few,TRBD2,CASSSTLAGGPRTDTQYF,TGTGCCAGCAGCTCTACTTTAGCGGGGGGGCCTCGCACAGATACGCAGTATTTT
TRBJ2-3,TRBV7-2,few,TRBD2,CASGLLAGGVHF,TGTGCCAGCGGCCTACTAGCGGGGGGTGTGCATTTT
TRBJ2-7,TRBV7-2,NA,NA,CASSSNSLTGEQYF,TGTGCCAGCAGCTCCAATTCATTGACGGGCGAGCAGTACTTC
TRBJ1-1,TRBV9,few,NA,CASSQGSLNTEAFF,TGTGCCAGCAGCCAGGGGTCCTTGAACACTGAAGCTTTCTTT
TRBJ1-1,TRBV30,NA,NA,CAWSVRPGTEAFF,TGTGCCTGGAGTGTCCGGCCGGGCACTGAAGCTTTCTTT
TRBJ1-5,TRBV30,NA,NA,CAWKLGGQPQHF,TGTGCCTGGAAACTGGGGGGACAGCCCCAGCATTTT
TRBJ2-7,TRBV2,few,NA,CASSQSYEQYF,TGTGCCAGCAGTCAGTCTTACGAGCAGTACTTC
TRBJ2-4,TRBV5-1,few,NA,CASSLAAVPPIQYF,TGCGCCAGCAGCTTGGCCGCGGTACCCCCGATTCAGTACTTC
TRBJ1-5,TRBV6-4,NA,NA,CASSATGNGPQHF,TGTGCCAGCAGTGCAACAGGGAATGGGCCCCAGCATTTT
TRBJ2-3,TRBV28,few,TRBD1,CASSAQGSADTQYF,TGTGCCAGCAGTGCACAGGGGTCGGCAGATACGCAGTATTTT
TRBJ1-1,TRBV5-1,few,NA,CASSLAGRNTEAFF,TGCGCCAGCAGCTTGGCAGGAAGGAACACTGAAGCTTTCTTT
TRBJ1-4,TRBV4-3,few,NA,CASSQDGSGEDGNEKLFF,TGCGCCAGCAGCCAAGATGGTTCCGGGGAAGATGGTAATGAAAAACTGTTTTTT
TRBJ2-1,TRBV5-1,few,NA,CASSITSPVAYNEQFF,TGCGCCAGCTCAATTACTAGCCCCGTCGCGTACAATGAGCAGTTCTTC
TRBJ1-1,TRBV5-5,NA,TRBD1,CASSRTGNTEAFF,TGTGCCAGCAGCAGGACAGGGAACACTGAAGCTTTCTTT
TRBJ1-6,TRBV5-4,NA,NA,CASSLEQNSPLHF,TGTGCCAGCAGCTTGGAACAGAATTCACCCCTCCACTTT
TRBJ1-5,TRBV15,few,TRBD1,CASGQYSNQPQHF,TGTGCCTCGGGACAGTATAGCAATCAGCCCCAGCATTTT
TRBJ1-1,TRBV2,NA,NA,CASSRQGLWTEAFF,TGTGCCAGCAGTAGGCAGGGGTTATGGACTGAAGCTTTCTTT
TRBJ2-7,TRBV4-2,few,TRBD2,CASSLLAGARYEQYF,TGTGCCAGCAGCCTATTAGCGGGGGCCCGCTACGAGCAGTACTTC
TRBJ2-5,TRBV7-9,NA,TRBD2,CASSPPSGVQETQYF,TGTGCCAGCAGCCCTCCTAGCGGGGTACAAGAGACCCAGTACTTC
TRBJ2-1,TRBV7-8,NA,TRBD2,CASRTSGGAIEQFF,TGTGCCAGCAGGACTAGCGGGGGGGCGATTGAGCAGTTCTTC
TRBJ2-7,TRBV10-1,NA,TRBD1,CASSKGQTYEQYF,TGCGCCAGCAGTAAGGGACAGACCTACGAGCAGTACTTC
TRBJ2-2,TRBV7-9,few,NA,CASSFRGTGELFF,TGTGCCAGCAGCTTCAGGGGCACCGGGGAGCTGTTTTTT
TRBJ2-5,TRBV7-8,NA,NA,CASSLASQGQETQYF,TGTGCCAGCAGCTTAGCGTCCCAGGGGCAAGAGACCCAGTACTTC
TRBJ2-3,TRBV5-4,few,TRBD1,CASSPGTGVTDTQYF,TGTGCCAGCAGCCCCGGGACAGGGGTGACAGATACGCAGTATTTT
TRBJ1-1,TRBV4-2,NA,NA,CASSPRGGGYTEAFF,TGTGCCAGCAGCCCTCGGGGGGGCGGGTACACTGAAGCTTTCTTT
TRBJ2-7,TRBV29-1,few,NA,CSVVRPGDYEQYF,TGCAGCGTTGTACGTCCAGGGGACTACGAGCAGTACTTC
TRBJ2-7,TRBV11-2,NA,NA,CASSAGTEDWNEQYF,TGTGCCAGCAGCGCGGGGACAGAGGATTGGAACGAGCAGTACTTC
TRBJ2-2,TRBV7-2,NA,TRBD1,CASSFWTGARNTGELFF,TGTGCCAGCAGCTTTTGGACAGGGGCCCGTAACACCGGGGAGCTGTTTTTT
TRBJ1-6,TRBV12-1,NA,NA,CASSPQGKGHYNSPLHF,TGTGCCAGCAGCCCCCAGGGTAAGGGGCACTATAATTCACCCCTCCACTTT
TRBJ2-4,TRBV14,few,NA,CASSQTELAKNIQYF,TGTGCCAGCAGCCAGACAGAGCTAGCCAAAAACATTCAGTACTTC
TRBJ1-3,TRBV6-6,few,NA,CASSPPDSGNTIYF,TGTGCCAGCAGCCCCCCGGACAGTGGAAACACCATATATTTT
TRBJ1-3,TRBV5-4,NA,NA,CASSLPLGGSGNTIYF,TGTGCCAGCAGCTTACCGTTGGGGGGCTCTGGAAACACCATATATTTT
TRBJ2-5,TRBV7-3,few,TRBD2,CASSPGGTPETQYF,TGTGCCAGCAGCCCCGGGGGGACCCCGGAGACCCAGTACTTC
TRBJ2-3,TRBV5-1,NA,TRBD1,CASSFQGANTDTQYF,TGCGCCAGCAGCTTTCAGGGGGCCAACACAGATACGCAGTATTTT
TRBJ2-3,TRBV5-1,few,TRBD1,CASSPQDRVRDTQYF,TGCGCCAGCAGCCCCCAGGACAGGGTGAGAGATACGCAGTATTTT
TRBJ2-5,TRBV29-1,few,TRBD2,CSVSGTNSQETQYF,TGCAGCGTGTCCGGGACTAACAGCCAAGAGACCCAGTACTTC
TRBJ2-7,TRBV25-1,few,NA,CASSEFGGPYEQYF,TGTGCCAGCAGTGAATTTGGGGGCCCCTACGAGCAGTACTTC
TRBJ1-5,TRBV4-3,few,NA,CASSLGGLKPQHF,TGCGCCAGCAGCCTGGGGGGTTTGAAGCCCCAGCATTTT
TRBJ2-1,TRBV12-5,few,TRBD2,CASGTSGGANEQFF,TGTGCTAGTGGTACTAGCGGGGGGGCCAATGAGCAGTTCTTC
TRBJ2-7,TRBV6-5,NA,NA,CASSPRQGSPYEQYF,TGTGCCAGCAGCCCCAGGCAGGGGAGTCCATACGAGCAGTACTTC
TRBJ2-4,TRBV10-3,many,NA,CAISEGAGGSKNIQYF,TGTGCCATCAGTGAGGGCGCCGGTGGGAGCAAAAACATTCAGTACTTC
TRBJ2-7,TRBV4-2,NA,TRBD2,CASSQTSGGVHEQYF,TGTGCCAGCAGCCAAACTAGCGGGGGAGTCCACGAGCAGTACTTC
TRBJ2-6,TRBV5-1,many,NA,CASSLGDSSGANVLTF,TGCGCCAGCAGCTTGGGAGACAGCTCTGGGGCCAACGTCCTGACTTTC
TRBJ1-5,TRBV4-3,NA,NA,CASSQEAPSPQHF,TGCGCCAGCAGCCAAGAAGCACCCTCGCCCCAGCATTTT
TRBJ2-2,TRBV5-1,few,NA,CASSLDRSGTGELFF,TGCGCCAGCAGCCTCGACAGGTCCGGCACCGGGGAGCTGTTTTTT
TRBJ2-7,TRBV14,NA,NA,CASSQGQLPIYEQYF,TGTGCCAGCAGCCAAGGACAACTCCCGATCTACGAGCAGTACTTC
TRBJ2-1,TRBV5-5,few,NA,CASSTVLSYNEQFF,TGTGCCAGCAGCACAGTGCTCTCCTACAATGAGCAGTTCTTC
TRBJ2-5,TRBV6-5,few,TRBD2,CASSRAGGAKETQYF,TGTGCCAGCAGTCGGGCGGGGGGGGCCAAAGAGACCCAGTACTTC
TRBJ2-2,TRBV7-6,few,NA,CASSEKWGGPNTGELFF,TGTGCCAGCAGCGAAAAATGGGGGGGCCCGAACACCGGGGAGCTGTTTTTT